The 25 T cell receptor beta chains reported below all come from one sample, sequenced in a study of Graves' ophthalmopathy and Graves' hyperthyroidism. Amplified TCR beta CDR3 regions were obtained using RNA transcripts as template. In the first round, RT-PCR was carried out with HTBI primers, and a multiplex PCR formed the second round. Each CDR3 protein gets one entry after TCRdb re-called the multiplex PCR reads with MiXCR. The sample includes a few hundred thousand distinct CDR3 sequences, roughly 21% of them seen just once. The specimen was peripheral blood. These receptors originate from a woman aged 45-65 years with Graves' ophthalmopathy.

This clonotype showed up many times. This chain uses TRBV4-2 with TRBJ1-1; D not certain. The V gene lost 0 bases and the J gene lost 0 bases, with 20 bases spanning the gap. Germline lookup yields CDR1 LGHNA and CDR2 YNFKEQ. This CDR3 has 19 amino acids. The CDR3 coding sequence is TGTGCCAGCAGCCAAGATAATATTCATAGGAGGGTGGTGAACACTGAAGCTTTCTTT. Its protein product is CASSQDNIHRRVVNTEAFF.

As for this clonotype: This may arise from a read error, as a much more abundant clone is one base away. The J gene is TRBJ1-5, the V gene TRBV20-1, with 10 nucleotides matching TRBD1. Germline lookup yields CDR1 DFQATT and CDR2 SNEGSKA (reference sequence). The CDR3 extends over 16 amino acids. The V segment lost 2 bases and the J segment 6 bases; nucleotides outside the gene matches: 10. The DNA of the CDR3 is TGCAGTGCTAGACCCGGGACAGGGGTAAGAGGTCAGCCCCAGCATTTT. Translating it yields CSARPGTGVRGQPQHF.

This clonotype was seen many times. The chain carries TRBV19 and TRBJ2-7, with 8 positions matching TRBD2. CDR1 and CDR2 from the germline V gene are LNHDA and SQIVND (reference sequence). The CDR3 consists of 14 residues. After removal of 6 bases from V and 6 bases from J, the junction contained 10 bases not matched to a gene. CDR3 coding DNA: TGTGCCAGTAGGCCCGTGTGGACTAGCAGCGAGCAGTACTTC. It translates to CASRPVWTSSEQYF.

This clonotype was observed many times. The chain carries TRBV12-3 or TRBV12-4 and TRBJ1-1; TRBD1 is a possible D gene (5 bases). Trimming cost V 8 bases and J 7 bases, with 17 bases left between them. This CDR3 is built from 13 residues. In DNA, the CDR3 is TGTGCCAGCCGTCAAGGGACGGACCTTGAAGCTTTCTTT. Its translation is CASRQGTDLEAFF.

This clonotype came up many times. The chain joins TRBV19 to TRBJ2-2; TRBD2 matches at 8 bases. CDR1 LNHDA and CDR2 SQIVND come from the germline V gene (reference sequence). Trimming removed 7 bases from V and 5 bases from J; junction bases left unmatched: 12. CDR3 length equals 16 residues. This chain's CDR3 is CASTTRSGSSTGELFF. The CDR3 nucleotides read TGTGCCAGTACCACTCGGAGCGGGAGTAGTACCGGGGAGCTGTTTTTT.

In its sample, this clonotype was seen a few times. Germline and junction disagree at one end, which may indicate a read error. The chain is built from TRBV19 and TRBJ1-2, with D possibly TRBD1 on 6 matching bases. This CDR3 is 18 amino acids long. The germline gives CDR1 LNHDA, CDR2 SQIVND (reference sequence). The DNA of the CDR3 is TGTGCCAGTAGTATAGATCTAGGTGTTCAGGGGATATTTGATGGCTACACTTTC. It encodes CASSIDLGVQGIFDGYTF.

This clonotype appeared many times. The chain has TRBV11-2 and TRBJ2-7, with D hard to call. The germline CDR1 and CDR2 sequences are SGHAT and FQNNGV. The CDR3 totals 14 residues. V lost 1 base and J 2 bases, leaving 9 bases between the germline ends. The CDR3 protein is CASSLGPQPYEQYF. CDR3 nucleotides: TGTGCCAGCAGCTTAGGTCCTCAACCCTACGAGCAGTACTTC.

This clonotype was observed at least ten times. V is TRBV5-5 and J is TRBJ2-4; D may be TRBD1 (5 bases). Germline CDR1 is SGHKS and CDR2 is YYEKEE (reference sequence). V was trimmed by 2 bases and J by 9 bases, leaving 12 bases between them. The CDR3 has 13 residues. In nucleotides, the CDR3 is TGTGCCAGCAGCTTCGGGCAGGGCACCATTCAGTACTTC. Protein: CASSFGQGTIQYF.

This clonotype showed up many times. The V and J genes are TRBV20-1 and TRBJ1-5; D uncertain. V dropped 4 bases and J dropped 7 bases, with 14 bases sitting between them. The germline gives CDR1 DFQATT, CDR2 SNEGSKA (reference sequence). This CDR3 has 13 residues. CDR3 protein: CSATSREFQPQHF. The DNA for the CDR3 is TGCAGTGCTACCAGTCGGGAGTTCCAGCCCCAGCATTTT.

This clonotype has at least ten counts. V and J are TRBV7-9 and TRBJ2-5; 12 bases agree with TRBD2. The CDR3 has 16 amino acids. Germline V CDR1 and CDR2: SEHNR, FQNEAQ (reference sequence). Trimming at V came to 2 bases and at J to 3 bases, leaving 4 bases not matched to a gene. This chain's CDR3 is CASSLTSGRFKETQYF. The CDR3 region has the DNA TGTGCCAGCAGCTTAACTAGCGGGAGGTTTAAAGAGACCCAGTACTTC. The entire variable domain, with the rest obtained from reference TRBV7-9 and TRBJ2-5, is as follows: DTGVSQNPRHKITKRGQNVTFRCDPISEHNRLYWYRQTLGQGPEFLTYFQNEAQLEKSRLLSDRFSAERPKGSFSTLEIQRTEQGDSAMYLCASSLTSGRFKETQYFGPGTRLLVL.

Many counts were recorded for this clonotype. This chain joins TRBV3-1 and TRBJ1-2, with 7 positions matching TRBD1. Germline V gene lookup returns CDR1 LGHDT and CDR2 YNNKEL (reference sequence). V shed 6 bases and J 2 bases; nucleotides not matched to a gene: 0. The CDR3 totals 12 residues. CDR3 protein: CASRTGNYGYTF. The DNA of the CDR3 is TGTGCCAGCAGGACAGGGAACTATGGCTACACCTTC. The complete variable domain, with remaining parts taken from reference TRBV3-1 and TRBJ1-2, reads DTAVSQTPKYLVTQMGNDKSIKCEQNLGHDTMYWYKQDSKKFLKIMFSYNNKELIINETVPNRFSPKSPDKAHLNLHINSLELGDSAVYFCASRTGNYGYTFGSGTRLTVV.

This clonotype was seen more than once but under ten times. This sequence joins TRBV19 and TRBJ2-5; 10 positions agree with TRBD2. V shed 6 bases and J 5 bases; nucleotides not matched to a gene: 18. Germline loops: CDR1 LNHDA, CDR2 SQIVND (reference sequence). The CDR3 runs 18 residues. The CDR3 nucleotides read TGTGCCAGTAGCCCAGACGGAGAGACTAGCGGGTCGGTGGAGACCCAGTACTTC. Translating it yields CASSPDGETSGSVETQYF.

Turning to this clonotype: A much larger clone is a single base away; this may be a read error. The V and J genes are TRBV7-9 and TRBJ2-5; TRBD2 matches at 8 bases. The V segment lost 3 bases and the J segment 7 bases; nucleotides outside the gene matches: 4. The germline V gene has CDR1 SEHNR and CDR2 FQNEAQ (reference sequence). CDR3 length equals 13 residues. CDR3 sequence (DNA): TGTGCCAGCAGCTTCGGACTAGCCGGGACCCAGTACTTC. It yields the protein CASSFGLAGTQYF.

The sample holds many counts of this clonotype. The chain couples TRBV11-2 to TRBJ2-6; TRBD1 aligns across 7 bases. The CDR3 is 17 amino acids. With 5 bases clipped from V and 0 bases from J, the junction kept 7 bases outside the gene matches. Germline CDR1 is SGHAT and CDR2 is FQNNGV. The CDR3 DNA follows: TGTGCCAGCAGCCGGGACAGTGGAGCCTCTGGGGCCAACGTCCTGACTTTC. Translated, it gives CASSRDSGASGANVLTF.

This clonotype was recorded at least ten times. The chain is built from TRBV29-1 and TRBJ2-5, with 9 nucleotides matching TRBD1. The V segment lost 7 bases and the J segment 3 bases; nucleotides outside the gene matches: 3. The CDR3 runs 12 residues. Germline assignment: CDR1 SQVTM and CDR2 ANQGSEA. In DNA form, the CDR3 reads TGCAGCGGCGGACAGGGGAAAGAGACCCAGTACTTC. Protein sequence: CSGGQGKETQYF.

The chain joins TRBV20-1 to TRBJ2-7; a weak D match, TRBD1 (5 bases). The CDR3 loop spans 13 amino acids. Germline CDR1 is DFQATT and CDR2 is SNEGSKA (reference sequence). Trimming pared 3 bases from V and 0 bases from J, leaving 9 bases between. The DNA for the CDR3 is TGCAGTGCTAGGGGGCGCAGCTCCTACGAGCAGTACTTC. Translation: CSARGRSSYEQYF.

The chain couples TRBV2 to TRBJ1-2; possible D gene TRBD1, 5 bases. The germline V gene has CDR1 SNHLY and CDR2 FYNNEI. The CDR3 sequence is 12 residues long. Trimming removed 7 bases from V and 4 bases from J, with 10 bases in between. The CDR3 here is CASMWDFYGYTF. DNA of the CDR3: TGTGCCAGCATGTGGGACTTCTATGGCTACACCTTC.

Many counts were recorded for this clonotype. The chain combines TRBV19 with TRBJ1-3; no reliable D call. CDR1 LNHDA and CDR2 SQIVND come from the germline V gene (reference sequence). The CDR3 runs 16 residues. The ends were cut back, 0 bases at V and 0 bases at J, with 9 bases in the middle. Here the CDR3 reads CASSIDPPFSGNTIYF. The CDR3 bases are TGTGCCAGTAGTATAGACCCACCCTTCTCTGGAAACACCATATATTTT.

The CDR3 DNA is TGTGCCAGCAGTTACATGGGTTACACTGAAGCTTTCTTT. Protein sequence: CASSYMGYTEAFF. The chain is built from TRBV6-2 or TRBV6-3 and TRBJ1-1; unclear D gene. CDR1 is MNHEY, CDR2 SVGEGT, per germline. V was trimmed by 2 bases and J by 3 bases, leaving 7 bases between them. The CDR3 loop spans 13 amino acids.

This clonotype was found many times. The gene calls are TRBV12-3 or TRBV12-4 and TRBJ2-7; D is perhaps TRBD2 (5 bases). Trimming took 3 bases from V and 6 from J, leaving 15 bases between them. This CDR3 region has 14 residues. CDR3 region: CASSFASRDREQYF. The CDR3 region has the DNA TGTGCCAGCAGTTTCGCCTCCCGGGATCGCGAGCAGTACTTC.

This clonotype appeared a few times. The chain is built from TRBV12-3 or TRBV12-4 and TRBJ1-4; D unclear. With 3 bases removed from V and 0 bases from J, the gap between germline ends came to 5 bases. CDR3 length: 14 residues. The CDR3 DNA sequence: TGTGCCAGCAGTTTTGGGTCAACTAATGAAAAACTGTTTTTT. Translation gives CASSFGSTNEKLFF.

This clonotype was seen repeatedly, ten times or more. The rearrangement uses TRBV18 and TRBJ2-7, with TRBD2 matching over 7 bases. The CDR3 covers 14 residues. The junction had 6 bases not matched to a gene; V was cut back by 3 bases and J by 4 bases. Germline V gene lookup returns CDR1 KGHSH and CDR2 LQKENI. The CDR3 protein is CASSPSLADYEQYF. The CDR3 DNA reads as TGTGCCAGCTCACCGTCCCTAGCGGATTACGAGCAGTACTTC.

This clonotype appeared many times. This rearrangement joins TRBV6-5 to TRBJ2-5; TRBD2 matches 8 bases. The CDR3 extends over 17 amino acids. The ends lost 0 bases at V and 3 bases at J; junction bases unmatched: 9. CDR1 and CDR2 (germline): MNHEY, SVGAGI. This CDR3 reads CASSYSWLAGHEETQYF. The CDR3 nucleotides are TGTGCCAGCAGTTACTCGTGGCTAGCGGGTCACGAAGAGACCCAGTACTTC.

The chain links TRBV10-3 to TRBJ2-3, with a possible D match to TRBD1 (6 bases). The CDR3 consists of 17 residues. CDR1 is ENHRY and CDR2 is SYGVKD in the germline V gene. The V end lost 3 bases, the J end lost 0 bases, and 16 bases lay between the germline ends. The DNA of the CDR3 is TGTGCCATCAGTGACCAATGGACAGCCGAGAGCACAGATACGCAGTATTTT. Protein sequence: CAISDQWTAESTDTQYF.

This clonotype was seen ten or more times. The V gene is TRBV3-1, the J gene TRBJ2-5; TRBD2 might be the D (5 bases). From germline, CDR1 is LGHDT and CDR2 YNNKEL (reference sequence). This CDR3 region has 13 residues. Trimming left V 6 bases short and J 4 bases short, with 12 bases between. For the CDR3, the DNA is TGTGCCAGCAGAAAAGACGGACTAGAGACCCAGTACTTC. The encoded protein is CASRKDGLETQYF.